The clone carrying this T cell receptor (beta chain) came up a few times. Its antigen is as yet unknown. Germline and junction disagree at one end, which may indicate a read error. This sample is drawn from a study of beta chain features in type 1 diabetes. cDNA synthesis used the whole RNA isolate, giving expressed TCRB sequences. Here immunoSEQ multiplex PCR was the method, and the copy in TCRdb shows in-frame clones only, minus some. Here the sample spans hundreds of thousands of clones, around 9.3% being singletons. Whole-study findings and limits: In every one of the four CD4+ subsets, TCRB CDR3s were moderately but significantly shorter in Type 1 diabetes patients. More deletions and fewer insertions at VDJ junctions were seen in type 1 diabetes patients. Resolution of whether HLA type affects TCRB rearrangement was not achieved here.

Germline lookup yields CDR1 SGHNT and CDR2 YYREEE (reference sequence). The CDR3 is 16 amino acids. The origin of this receptor is a man in his thirties or forties with type 1 diabetes. The chain links TRBV5-4 to TRBJ2-3; 11 bases fit TRBD1. The source material was central memory CD4+ T cells from blood. CDR3 coding DNA: TGCGCCAGCAGCCCAGGACAGGGGGCGGGCGCAGATACGCAGTATTTT. This sequence encodes CASSPGQGAGADTQYF.